The text below deals with one T cell receptor (beta chain). These data belong to a study of blood T cell repertoires in COVID-19. Across the whole study: Sites in the United States, Italy and Spain provided acute and convalescent COVID-19 samples. In each case, the material was cDNA or gDNA derived from T cells, B-cell-depleted T cells, or PBMCs.

Germline V gene lookup returns CDR1 LNHNV and CDR2 YYDKDF (reference sequence). The CDR3 extends over 16 amino acids. V was pared by 5 bases and J by 7 bases, with 7 bases of the junction left unmatched. Assay: immunoSEQ multiplex PCR; the TCRdb copy retains only in-frame clones and omits some. The top ten clones hold around 0.96% of a sample with approximately 330,000 clones, around 91% of them seen once. The rearrangement links TRBV15 to TRBJ1-6; the match to TRBD1 covers 11 bases. This receptor was obtained from a woman aged 40 to 50 with COVID-19, enrolled during active disease. The sample consisted of peripheral blood. Written as DNA, the CDR3 is TGTGCCACCAGCCCGGACAGGGGGCTGAGCAATTCACCCCTCCACTTT. This sequence encodes CATSPDRGLSNSPLHF.